The rows below give T cell receptor beta chains drawn from one sample of a study of blood T cell repertoires in COVID-19. This table comes from immunoSEQ multiplex PCR, and its TCRdb copy is limited to in-frame clones, with some not included. The table records 90,000 or so clones, about 91% of them present only once. Sample: peripheral blood. The receptor set was obtained from an elderly woman with active COVID-19. Both conserved end residues are part of each CDR3. D genes are given only for firm matches. Size is stated for part of the rows, as once, few or many counts, or as a class when the clone is expanded.

size: NA
J: TRBJ2-1
D: NA
V: TRBV5-6
CDR3: CASSLVFSGSFYNEQFF
DNA: TGTGCCAGCAGCTTGGTGTTTAGCGGATCTTTTTACAATGAGCAGTTCTTC

size: NA
J: TRBJ2-2
D: NA
V: TRBV7-2
CDR3: CASSLVRGTGELFF
DNA: TGTGCCAGCAGCTTAGTCCGGGGCACCGGGGAGCTGTTTTTT

size: NA
J: TRBJ2-7
D: TRBD2
V: TRBV10-3
CDR3: CAITETSSNTYEQYF
DNA: TGTGCCATCACCGAGACTAGCTCAAATACCTACGAGCAGTACTTC

size: NA
J: TRBJ1-2
D: NA
V: TRBV6-5
CDR3: CASASTGRDGYTF
DNA: TGTGCCAGCGCATCGACGGGGAGGGATGGCTACACCTTC

size: NA
J: TRBJ1-1
D: NA
V: TRBV7-8
CDR3: CASVRGTGRTEAFF
DNA: TGTGCCAGCGTCCGAGGGACGGGGAGGACTGAAGCTTTCTTT

size: once
J: TRBJ1-1
D: TRBD1
V: TRBV5-1
CDR3: CASSDLKGGLNTEAFF
DNA: TGCGCCAGCAGCGACTTAAAAGGGGGCCTCAACACTGAAGCTTTCTTT

size: NA
J: TRBJ1-1
D: NA
V: TRBV4-1
CDR3: CASSQVGRGPEAFF
DNA: TGCGCCAGCAGCCAAGTAGGAAGAGGGCCTGAAGCTTTCTTT

size: NA
J: TRBJ1-1
D: NA
V: TRBV3-1/TRBV3-2
CDR3: CASRGRGGSTEAFF
DNA: TGTGCCAGCAGAGGGAGGGGGGGGAGCACTGAAGCTTTCTTT

size: NA
J: TRBJ2-7
D: TRBD1
V: TRBV7-2
CDR3: CASSLGMDRGPSYEQYF
DNA: TGTGCCAGCAGCTTAGGGATGGACAGGGGACCCTCCTACGAGCAGTACTTC

size: once
J: TRBJ2-7
D: NA
V: TRBV5-1
CDR3: CASSLTTGDAYEQYF
DNA: TGCGCCAGCAGTTTAACCACGGGGGATGCCTACGAGCAGTACTTC

size: NA
J: TRBJ2-7
D: TRBD2
V: TRBV3-1/TRBV3-2
CDR3: CASSQDAAGGVYEQYF
DNA: TGTGCCAGCAGCCAAGATGCGGCGGGAGGGGTATACGAGCAGTACTTC

size: NA
J: TRBJ2-3
D: TRBD2
V: TRBV24-1
CDR3: CATSDSTSGSTDTQYF
DNA: TGTGCCACCAGTGATTCGACTAGCGGTAGCACAGATACGCAGTATTTT

size: NA
J: TRBJ2-5
D: TRBD2
V: TRBV30
CDR3: CAWSILTSGGGETQYF
DNA: TGTGCCTGGAGTATATTGACTAGCGGAGGGGGGGAGACCCAGTACTTC

size: NA
J: TRBJ1-6
D: TRBD1
V: TRBV28
CDR3: CASSRDRAPRSPLHF
DNA: TGTGCCAGCAGTCGTGACAGGGCCCCTAGATCACCCCTCCACTTT

size: few
J: TRBJ2-1
D: NA
V: TRBV19
CDR3: CASSMSGSSYNEQFF
DNA: TGTGCCAGTAGTATGTCCGGGAGCTCCTACAATGAGCAGTTCTTC

size: few
J: TRBJ2-7
D: NA
V: TRBV7-2
CDR3: CASSFTLLAVEQYF
DNA: TGTGCCAGCAGCTTTACTTTATTAGCGGTCGAGCAGTACTTC

size: NA
J: TRBJ1-2
D: NA
V: TRBV6-6
CDR3: CASSYSGQSNYTF
DNA: TGTGCCAGCAGTTACTCTGGACAGTCGAACTACACCTTC

size: NA
J: TRBJ2-2
D: NA
V: TRBV18
CDR3: CASSPPGGAGGELFF
DNA: TGTGCCAGCTCACCACCGGGAGGAGCGGGCGGGGAGCTGTTTTTT

size: NA
J: TRBJ1-5
D: NA
V: TRBV7-2
CDR3: CASSPERGQPQHF
DNA: TGTGCCAGCAGCCCAGAACGGGGGCAGCCCCAGCATTTT

size: once
J: TRBJ2-5
D: TRBD2
V: TRBV5-4
CDR3: CASKISGGSRETQYF
DNA: TGTGCCAGCAAGATAAGTGGCGGGAGTCGTGAGACCCAGTACTTC

size: NA
J: TRBJ2-5
D: NA
V: TRBV19
CDR3: CASSLEGPRGETQYF
DNA: TGTGCCAGTAGTCTCGAGGGGCCGCGGGGAGAGACCCAGTACTTC

size: once
J: TRBJ2-1
D: TRBD1
V: TRBV18
CDR3: CASSPPNRGRFNEQFF
DNA: TGTGCCAGCTCACCACCTAACAGGGGGCGTTTCAATGAGCAGTTCTTC

size: NA
J: TRBJ2-7
D: TRBD1
V: TRBV18
CDR3: CASSPLGDRDSEQYF
DNA: TGTGCCAGCTCACCCCTGGGGGACAGGGACTCCGAGCAGTACTTC

size: NA
J: TRBJ2-7
D: TRBD1
V: TRBV3-1/TRBV3-2
CDR3: CASSADPRGCYEQYF
DNA: TGTGCCAGCAGCGCCGACCCCAGGGGGTGCTACGAGCAGTACTTC

size: few
J: TRBJ2-2
D: TRBD2
V: TRBV25-1
CDR3: CASSEVGGTPGELFF
DNA: TGTGCCAGCAGTGAAGTCGGGGGGACGCCCGGGGAGCTGTTTTTT

size: NA
J: TRBJ2-3
D: NA
V: TRBV2
CDR3: CASSDTDRDTQYF
DNA: TGTGCCAGCAGTGATACAGATAGAGATACGCAGTATTTT

size: few
J: TRBJ1-6
D: NA
V: TRBV5-6
CDR3: CASIIGTNNSPLHF
DNA: TGTGCCAGCATTATAGGGACAAATAATTCACCCCTCCACTTT

size: NA
J: TRBJ2-2
D: TRBD2
V: TRBV7-3
CDR3: CASSLFGTSEAGELFF
DNA: TGTGCCAGCAGCTTATTCGGGACTAGCGAAGCCGGGGAGCTGTTTTTT

size: NA
J: TRBJ2-7
D: NA
V: TRBV9
CDR3: CASSVDSWGYEQYF
DNA: TGTGCCAGCAGCGTGGACAGCTGGGGCTACGAGCAGTACTTC

size: NA
J: TRBJ1-6
D: NA
V: TRBV3-1/TRBV3-2
CDR3: CASSQTGDNSPLHF
DNA: TGTGCCAGCAGCCAAACGGGGGACAATTCACCCCTCCACTTT

size: NA
J: TRBJ2-3
D: NA
V: TRBV5-4
CDR3: CASSFTTDTQYF
DNA: TGTGCCAGCAGCTTTACAACAGATACGCAGTATTTT

size: few
J: TRBJ1-1
D: NA
V: TRBV28
CDR3: CASGRPGPVDTEAFF
DNA: TGTGCCAGCGGCCGCCCAGGGCCGGTGGACACTGAAGCTTTCTTT